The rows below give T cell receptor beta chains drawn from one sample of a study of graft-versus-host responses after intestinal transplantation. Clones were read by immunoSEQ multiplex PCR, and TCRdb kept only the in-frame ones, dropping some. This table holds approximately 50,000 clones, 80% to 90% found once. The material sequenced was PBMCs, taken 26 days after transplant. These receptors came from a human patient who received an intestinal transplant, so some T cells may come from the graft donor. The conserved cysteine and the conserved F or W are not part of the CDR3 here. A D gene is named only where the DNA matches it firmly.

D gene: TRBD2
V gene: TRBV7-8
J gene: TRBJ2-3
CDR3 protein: ASSFGTSGGTTDTQY

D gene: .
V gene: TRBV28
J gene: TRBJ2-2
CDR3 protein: ASSIFTGELF

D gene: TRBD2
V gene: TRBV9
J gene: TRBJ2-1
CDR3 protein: ASSVAGGNSYNEQF

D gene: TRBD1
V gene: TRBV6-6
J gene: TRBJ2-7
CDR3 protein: ASREKGQGHEQY

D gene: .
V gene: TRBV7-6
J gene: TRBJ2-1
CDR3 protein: ASSLGGPYNEQF

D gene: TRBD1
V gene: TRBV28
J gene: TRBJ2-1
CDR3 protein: ASSPVGAGGPYNEQF

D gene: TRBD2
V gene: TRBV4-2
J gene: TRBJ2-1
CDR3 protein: ASSQDLSAGVYNEQF

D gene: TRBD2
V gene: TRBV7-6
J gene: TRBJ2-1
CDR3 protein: ASSLTAGEVYNEQF

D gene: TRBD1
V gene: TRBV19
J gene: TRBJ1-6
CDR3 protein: ASSRTGDNSPLH

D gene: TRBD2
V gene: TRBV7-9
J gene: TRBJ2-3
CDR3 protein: ASSLLERGVSTDTQY

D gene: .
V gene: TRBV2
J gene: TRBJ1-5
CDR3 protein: ASSRGYSNQPQH

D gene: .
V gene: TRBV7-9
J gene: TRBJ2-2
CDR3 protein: ASSLLSVTGELF

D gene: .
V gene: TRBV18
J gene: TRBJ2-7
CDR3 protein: ASSPASPGSYEQY

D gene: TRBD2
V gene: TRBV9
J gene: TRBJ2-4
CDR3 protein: ASSRLSGGAKGKNIQY

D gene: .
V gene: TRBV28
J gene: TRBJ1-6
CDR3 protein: ASSFRREISPLH

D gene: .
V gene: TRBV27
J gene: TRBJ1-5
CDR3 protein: ASSLAGLHDQPQH

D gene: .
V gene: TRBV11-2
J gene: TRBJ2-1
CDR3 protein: ASSLAGNEQF

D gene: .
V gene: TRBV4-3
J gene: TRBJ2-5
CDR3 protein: ASSQRDYQETQY

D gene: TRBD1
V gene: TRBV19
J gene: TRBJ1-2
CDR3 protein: ASSKPGTGYGYT

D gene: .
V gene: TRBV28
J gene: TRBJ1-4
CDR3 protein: ASSFGLPGEKLF

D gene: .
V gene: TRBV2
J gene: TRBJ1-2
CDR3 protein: ASSERRDSANYGYT

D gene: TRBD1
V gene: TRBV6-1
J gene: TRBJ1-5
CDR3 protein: ASSEQGWTGDQPQH

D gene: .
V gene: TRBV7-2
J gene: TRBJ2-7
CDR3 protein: ASSLVVWSYYEQY

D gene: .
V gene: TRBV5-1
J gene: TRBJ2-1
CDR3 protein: ASSLVARAVTEQF

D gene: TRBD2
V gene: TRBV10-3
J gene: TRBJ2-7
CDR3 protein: AISESVTSGPYEQY

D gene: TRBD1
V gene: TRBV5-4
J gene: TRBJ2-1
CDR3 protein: ASSLVQGANEQF

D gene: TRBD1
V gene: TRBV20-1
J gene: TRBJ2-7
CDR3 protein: SARGTGVQY

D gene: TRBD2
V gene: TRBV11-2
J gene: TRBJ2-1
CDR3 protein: ASSLLGGSRGEQF

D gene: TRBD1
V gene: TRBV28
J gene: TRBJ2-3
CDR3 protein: ASSSQGGGTDTQY

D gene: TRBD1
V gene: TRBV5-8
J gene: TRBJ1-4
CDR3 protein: ASSRHTGTGGGEKLF

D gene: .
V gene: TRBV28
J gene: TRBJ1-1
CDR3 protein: ASIGGAYTEAF

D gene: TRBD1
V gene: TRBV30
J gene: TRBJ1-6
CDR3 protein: AWSTGGTGNSPLH

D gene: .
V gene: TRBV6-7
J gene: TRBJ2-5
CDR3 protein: ASSQRTSFVETQY

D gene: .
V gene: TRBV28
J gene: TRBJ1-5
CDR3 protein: ASSLRQGGPQH

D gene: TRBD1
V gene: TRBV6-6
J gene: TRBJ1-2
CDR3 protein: ASSYGLGTAFYGYT

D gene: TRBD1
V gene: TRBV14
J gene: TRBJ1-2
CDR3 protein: ASSRTRRGQGPNYGYT

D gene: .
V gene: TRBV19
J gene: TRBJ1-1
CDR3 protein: ASKKGGGTEAF

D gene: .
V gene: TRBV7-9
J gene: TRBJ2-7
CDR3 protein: ATLGGASSYEQY

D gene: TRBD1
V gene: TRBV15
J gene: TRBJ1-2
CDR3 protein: ATSRDPDHRGKGYT

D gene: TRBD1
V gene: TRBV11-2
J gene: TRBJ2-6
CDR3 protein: ASLGQGPAGANVLT